One sample yielded the 11 T cell receptor beta chains listed below, sequenced in a study of T cell responses to AZD1222 COVID-19 vaccine. TCRdb's copy holds only in-frame clones and misses some; the assay was immunoSEQ multiplex PCR. The sample lists about 180,000 clones; 80% to 90% were seen once. The material sequenced was peripheral blood, taken 28 days after the second AZD1222 dose. These receptors were taken from an adult who received the AZD1222 COVID-19 vaccine.

The rearrangement links TRBV18 to TRBJ1-4, with D tentatively TRBD1 (5 bases). Trimming shortened V by 2 bases and J by 5 bases, and 12 bases separated the two germline ends. This CDR3 has 15 residues. Looked up from germline, CDR1 is KGHSH and CDR2 is LQKENI. The CDR3 region is CASSPSGGQNEKLFF. The DNA of the CDR3 is TGTGCCAGCTCACCATCGGGGGGTCAAAATGAAAAACTGTTTTTT.

The chain employs TRBV6-5 and TRBJ1-2; D not certain. Germline V gives CDR1 MNHEY, CDR2 SVGAGI. CDR3 size: 14 residues. The germline V and J ends were trimmed by 6 bases and 7 bases, with 18 bases remaining between them. The CDR3 DNA is TGTGCCAGCAGCCTATACCTCCTCGAGGGTGGCTACACCTTC. It codes for CASSLYLLEGGYTF.

This clone was found many times. The chain recombines TRBV9 with TRBJ1-2; TRBD1 agrees at 8 bases. Germline V CDR1 and CDR2: SGDLS, YYNGEE. The ends lost 3 bases at V and 1 base at J; junction bases unmatched: 5. CDR3 size: 15 residues. CDR3 sequence: CASSADRVLNYGYTF. As DNA, the CDR3 is TGTGCCAGCAGCGCGGACAGGGTGCTTAACTATGGCTACACCTTC.

The V and J genes are TRBV7-2 and TRBJ1-5, with D tentatively TRBD1 (6 bases). The ends were cut back, 4 bases at V and 3 bases at J, with 10 bases in the middle. This CDR3 is built from 14 residues. The germline gives CDR1 SGHTA, CDR2 FQGNSA. The CDR3 DNA follows: TGTGCCAGCAGCTCCGGACAGTTCAATCAGCCCCAGCATTTT. Its translation: CASSSGQFNQPQHF.

CDR3 sequence reads: CASSLGAGEVYEQYF. The CDR3 DNA is TGCGCCAGCAGCTTGGGGGCAGGGGAGGTCTACGAGCAGTACTTC. The rearrangement links TRBV5-1 to TRBJ2-7, with D possibly being TRBD1 or TRBD2 (6 bases each). Trimming removed 0 bases from V and 3 bases from J, with 13 bases in between. The CDR3 length is 15 residues. CDR1 is SGHRS and CDR2 is YFSETQ in the germline V gene.

The chain is built from TRBV19 and TRBJ1-4; tentative D call: TRBD1 (6 bases). The CDR3 consists of 14 residues. The V and J ends lost 5 bases and 6 bases respectively, with 13 bases between them. CDR1 is LNHDA and CDR2 is SQIVND in the germline V gene (reference sequence). The CDR3 coding sequence is TGTGCCAGTAGTCCCCGACAGGAGGATGAAAAACTGTTTTTT. Its protein product is CASSPRQEDEKLFF.

In its sample, this clone was seen once. Because the CDR3's place on the DNA is in doubt, the DNA is left out and the CDR3 is given as listed by TCRdb. The chain joins TRBV5-1 to TRBJ2-5; TRBD1, the table's D call, lacks a check against the DNA. Both ends counted, the CDR3 spans 13 residues. CDR1 is SGHRS, CDR2 YFSETQ, per germline. The CDR3 protein is CASSWGQGSVPYF.

The rearrangement joins TRBV5-4 to TRBJ1-2; D is possibly TRBD1 (6 bases). Germline assignment: CDR1 SGHNT and CDR2 YYREEE (reference sequence). Between the trimmed V and J ends, which lost 0 bases and 3 bases, there was a span of 9 bases. The CDR3 sequence is 14 residues long. The CDR3 DNA sequence: TGTGCCAGCAGCTTGGCCAACAGGGACTATGGCTACACCTTC. This codes for CASSLANRDYGYTF.

The chain has TRBV15 and TRBJ1-6; no clear D gene. This CDR3 comprises 16 residues. CDR1 and CDR2 (germline): LNHNV, YYDKDF (reference sequence). V was trimmed by 5 bases and J by 7 bases, leaving 18 bases between them. The CDR3 sequence: CATSPLDDQLNSPLHF. CDR3 coding DNA: TGTGCCACCAGCCCCTTGGATGATCAGCTAAATTCACCCCTCCACTTT.

The chain uses TRBV4-2 and TRBJ1-3; possible D gene TRBD1, 5 bases. The CDR3 spans 15 residues. Germline lookup yields CDR1 LGHNA and CDR2 YNFKEQ. V lost 0 bases and J 0 bases, leaving 6 bases between the germline ends. The CDR3 region has the DNA TGTGCCAGCAGCCAAGACAGGGTCTCTGGAAACACCATATATTTT. The encoded protein is CASSQDRVSGNTIYF.

This chain joins TRBV18 and TRBJ2-7; tentatively, D is TRBD1 (5 bases). CDR3 length equals 14 residues. CDR1 is KGHSH, CDR2 LQKENI, per germline. V lost 5 bases to trimming and J lost 3 bases, with 14 bases between them. The CDR3 reads CASSDPVQVYEQYF. The DNA for the CDR3 is TGTGCCAGCTCAGACCCGGTACAGGTCTACGAGCAGTACTTC. The whole variable domain, remainder taken from reference TRBV18 and TRBJ2-7, is NAGVMQNPRHLVRRRGQEARLRCSPMKGHSHVYWYRQLPEEGLKFMVYLQKENIIDESGMPKERFSAEFPKEGPSILRIQQVVRGDSAAYFCASSDPVQVYEQYFGPGTRLTVT.